This T cell receptor (beta chain) was found in a study of CD8+ T cells in alopecia areata. The authors extracted RNA and reverse transcribed it into cDNA as the sequencing template. Using immunoSEQ multiplex PCR, the repertoire was profiled, and TCRdb retains in-frame clones only, with some absent. The profile covers roughly 140,000 clones, with 51% appearing a single time and 0.95% to 1% taken by the ten largest. The source was CD4+ T cells sorted from blood, collected at week 0. This clonotype originated in a human donor with alopecia areata.

CDR3 in amino acids: CASSQDGTTSGRAFF. The CDR3 DNA reads as TGCGCCAGCAGCCAAGATGGGACAACCTCCGGGAGGGCTTTCTTT. The chain employs TRBV4-1 and TRBJ1-1, with D possibly being TRBD1 (6 bases). Trimming left V 0 bases short and J 11 bases short, with 19 bases between. CDR1 and CDR2 (germline): MGHRA, YSYEKL. CDR3 length equals 15 residues.